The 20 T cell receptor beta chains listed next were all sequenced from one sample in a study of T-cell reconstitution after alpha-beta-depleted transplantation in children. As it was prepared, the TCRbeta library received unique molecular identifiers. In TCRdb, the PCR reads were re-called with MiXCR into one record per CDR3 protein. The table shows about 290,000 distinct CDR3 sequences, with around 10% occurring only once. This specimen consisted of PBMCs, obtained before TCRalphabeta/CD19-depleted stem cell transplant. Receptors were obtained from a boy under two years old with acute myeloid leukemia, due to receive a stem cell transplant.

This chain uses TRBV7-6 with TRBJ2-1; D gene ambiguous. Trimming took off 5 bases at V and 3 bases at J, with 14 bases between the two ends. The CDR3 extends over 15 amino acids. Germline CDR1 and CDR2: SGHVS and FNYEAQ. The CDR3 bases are TGTGCCAGCAGCCTTGACCCCACTTTCTACAATGAGCAGTTCTTC. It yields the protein CASSLDPTFYNEQFF.

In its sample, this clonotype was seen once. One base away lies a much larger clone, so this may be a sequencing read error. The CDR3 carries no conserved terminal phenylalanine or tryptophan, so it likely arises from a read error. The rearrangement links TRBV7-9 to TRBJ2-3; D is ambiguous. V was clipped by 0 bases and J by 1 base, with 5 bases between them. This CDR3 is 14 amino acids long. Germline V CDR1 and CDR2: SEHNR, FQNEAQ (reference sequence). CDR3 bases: TGTGCCAGCAGCTTAGCTTCGGGCACAGATACGCAGTATGTT. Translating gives CASSLASGTDTQYV.

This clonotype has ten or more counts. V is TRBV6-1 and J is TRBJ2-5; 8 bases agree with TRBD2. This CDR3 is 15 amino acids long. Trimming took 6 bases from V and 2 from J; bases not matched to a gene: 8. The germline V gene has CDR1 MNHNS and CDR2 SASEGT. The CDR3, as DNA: TGTGCCAGCAGCCGACGGGGGGGAGATCAAGAGACCCAGTACTTC. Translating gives CASSRRGGDQETQYF.

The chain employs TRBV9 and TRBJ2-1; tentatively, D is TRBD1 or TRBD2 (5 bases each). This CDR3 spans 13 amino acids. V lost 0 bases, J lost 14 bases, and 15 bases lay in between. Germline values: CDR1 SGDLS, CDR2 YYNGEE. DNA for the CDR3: TGTGCCAGCAGCGTAGCATCGAGGGGAGAGGAGTTCTTC. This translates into CASSVASRGEEFF. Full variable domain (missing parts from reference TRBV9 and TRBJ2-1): DSGVTQTPKHLITATGQRVTLRCSPRSGDLSVYWYQQSLDQGLQFLIQYYNGEERAKGNILERFSAQQFPDLHSELNLSSLELGDSALYFCASSVASRGEEFFGPGTRLTVL.

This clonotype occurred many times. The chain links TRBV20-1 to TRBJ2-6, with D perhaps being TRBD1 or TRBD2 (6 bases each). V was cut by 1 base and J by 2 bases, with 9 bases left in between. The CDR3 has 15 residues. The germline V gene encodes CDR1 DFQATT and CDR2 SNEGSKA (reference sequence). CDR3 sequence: CSARGRGAGANVLTF. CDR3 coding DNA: TGCAGTGCTAGAGGAAGGGGGGCTGGGGCCAACGTCCTGACTTTC.

Here the CDR3 DNA reads TGTGCCAGCAGTCGGGGACTAGCGGGGACCCAAGAGACCCAGTACTTC. Protein sequence: CASSRGLAGTQETQYF. The chain uses TRBV25-1 and TRBJ2-5; TRBD2 aligns across 13 bases. This CDR3 has 16 residues. V trimming: 5 bases; J trimming: 1 base; junction bases outside the gene matches: 4. Germline V gene lookup returns CDR1 MGHDK and CDR2 SYGVNS.

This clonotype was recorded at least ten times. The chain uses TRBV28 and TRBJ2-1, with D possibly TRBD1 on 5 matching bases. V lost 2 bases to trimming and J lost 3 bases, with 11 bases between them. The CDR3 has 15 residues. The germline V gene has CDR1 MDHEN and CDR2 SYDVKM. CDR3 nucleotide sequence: TGTGCCAGCAGTTTAACCCTGACAGTCTACAATGAGCAGTTCTTC. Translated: CASSLTLTVYNEQFF.

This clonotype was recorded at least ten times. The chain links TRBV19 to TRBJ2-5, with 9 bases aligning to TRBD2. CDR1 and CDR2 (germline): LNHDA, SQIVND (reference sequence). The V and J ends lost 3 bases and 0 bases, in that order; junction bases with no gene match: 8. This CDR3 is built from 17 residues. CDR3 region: CASSIKASSGNQETQYF. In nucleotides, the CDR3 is TGTGCCAGTAGTATTAAGGCGTCTAGCGGGAACCAAGAGACCCAGTACTTC.

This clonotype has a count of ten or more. The CDR3 sequence: CSARGGGGGGRFADTQYF. The DNA for the CDR3 is TGCAGTGCTAGAGGGGGCGGCGGGGGGGGGCGGTTCGCAGATACGCAGTATTTT. This chain links TRBV20-1 with TRBJ2-3; 9 nucleotides line up with TRBD2. The germline gives CDR1 DFQATT, CDR2 SNEGSKA (reference sequence). After removal of 1 base from V and 4 bases from J, the junction contained 15 bases not matched to a gene. This CDR3 region has 18 residues.

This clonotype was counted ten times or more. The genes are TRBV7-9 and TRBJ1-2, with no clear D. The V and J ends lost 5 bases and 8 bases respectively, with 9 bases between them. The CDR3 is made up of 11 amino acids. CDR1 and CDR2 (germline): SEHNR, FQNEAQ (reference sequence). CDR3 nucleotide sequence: TGTGCCAGCAGCACTTCCGGCGGCTACACCTTC. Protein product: CASSTSGGYTF.

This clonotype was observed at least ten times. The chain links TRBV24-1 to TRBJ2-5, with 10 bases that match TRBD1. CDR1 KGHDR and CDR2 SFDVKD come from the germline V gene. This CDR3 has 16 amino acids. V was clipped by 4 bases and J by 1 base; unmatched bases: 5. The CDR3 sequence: CATSDPRDRGQETQYF. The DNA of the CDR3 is TGTGCCACCAGTGACCCTCGGGACAGGGGCCAAGAGACCCAGTACTTC.

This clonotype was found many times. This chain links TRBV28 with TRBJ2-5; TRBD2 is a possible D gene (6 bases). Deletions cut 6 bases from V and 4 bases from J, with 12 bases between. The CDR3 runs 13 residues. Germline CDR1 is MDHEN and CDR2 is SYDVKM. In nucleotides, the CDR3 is TGTGCCAGCAGGGGCTTCGGGGGAGAGACCCAGTACTTC. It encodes CASRGFGGETQYF.

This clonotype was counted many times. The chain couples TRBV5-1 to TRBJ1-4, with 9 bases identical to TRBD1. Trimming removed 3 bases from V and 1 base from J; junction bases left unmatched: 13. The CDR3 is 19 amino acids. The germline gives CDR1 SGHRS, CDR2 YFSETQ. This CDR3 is CASSSYGNRGPGTNEKLFF. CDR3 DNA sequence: TGCGCCAGCAGCTCCTACGGAAACAGGGGGCCGGGAACTAATGAAAAACTGTTTTTT.

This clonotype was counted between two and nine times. Here the CDR3 DNA reads TGCGCCAGCAGCTTGCAGGGGACTGGAAACACCATATATTTT. It encodes CASSLQGTGNTIYF. The V and J genes are TRBV5-1 and TRBJ1-3, with TRBD1 as a possible D gene (6 bases). CDR3 size: 14 residues. Deletions cut 1 base from V and 2 bases from J, with 7 bases between. CDR1 SGHRS and CDR2 YFSETQ come from the germline V gene.

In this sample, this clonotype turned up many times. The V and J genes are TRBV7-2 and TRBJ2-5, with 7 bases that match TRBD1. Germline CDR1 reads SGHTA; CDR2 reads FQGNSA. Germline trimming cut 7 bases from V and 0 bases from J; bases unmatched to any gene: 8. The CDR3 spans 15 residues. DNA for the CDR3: TGTGCCAGCAACCCATGGGACAGATACCAAGAGACCCAGTACTTC. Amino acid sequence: CASNPWDRYQETQYF.

The CDR3 nucleotides are TGTGCCAGCAGCCAAACGAGACAGGGACTCAGCTCCTACAATGAGCAGTTCTTC. It specifies CASSQTRQGLSSYNEQFF. The chain is built from TRBV3-1 and TRBJ2-1, with D perhaps TRBD1 (7 bases). Germline assignment: CDR1 LGHDT and CDR2 YNNKEL (reference sequence). CDR3 length equals 18 residues. V was cut by 2 bases and J by 0 bases, with 17 bases left in between.

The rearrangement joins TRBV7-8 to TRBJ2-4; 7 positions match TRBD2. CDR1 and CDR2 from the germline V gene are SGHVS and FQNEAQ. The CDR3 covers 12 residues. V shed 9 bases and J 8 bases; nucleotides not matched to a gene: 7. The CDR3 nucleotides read TGTGCCAGTTCGGCGGGAGAGGACATTCAGTACTTC. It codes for CASSAGEDIQYF. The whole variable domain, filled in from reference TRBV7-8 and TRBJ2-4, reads GAGVSQSPRYKVAKRGQDVALRCDPISGHVSLFWYQQALGQGPEFLTYFQNEAQLDKSGLPSDRFFAERPEGSVSTLKIQRTQQEDSAVYLCASSAGEDIQYFGAGTRLSVL.

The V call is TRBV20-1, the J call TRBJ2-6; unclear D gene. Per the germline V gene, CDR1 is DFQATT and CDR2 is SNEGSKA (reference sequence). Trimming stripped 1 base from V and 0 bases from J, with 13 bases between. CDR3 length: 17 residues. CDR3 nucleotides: TGCAGTGCTAGAGTTGAACCCGCTTACTCTGGGGCCAACGTCCTGACTTTC. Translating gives CSARVEPAYSGANVLTF.

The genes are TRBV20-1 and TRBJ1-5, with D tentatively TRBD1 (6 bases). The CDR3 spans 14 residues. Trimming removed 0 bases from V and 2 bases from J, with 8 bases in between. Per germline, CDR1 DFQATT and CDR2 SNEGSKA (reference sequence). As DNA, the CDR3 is TGCAGTGCTAGAGAACGACAGGGCAATCAGCCCCAGCATTTT. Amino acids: CSARERQGNQPQHF.

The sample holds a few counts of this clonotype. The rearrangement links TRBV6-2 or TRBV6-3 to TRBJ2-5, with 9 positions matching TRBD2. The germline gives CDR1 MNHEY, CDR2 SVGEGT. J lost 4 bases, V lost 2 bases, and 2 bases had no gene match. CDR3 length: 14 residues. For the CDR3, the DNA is TGTGCCAGCAGTTACATACTAGCGGGAGAGACCCAGTACTTC. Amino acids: CASSYILAGETQYF.